Listed below are T cell receptor beta chains from one sample, sequenced in a study of cytomegalovirus exposure and HLA in healthy donors. Here immunoSEQ multiplex PCR was the method, and the copy in TCRdb shows in-frame clones only, minus some. Altogether approximately 32,000 clones are present, 75% to 85% being singletons, with the ten largest covering less than 4%. The sequenced sample was PBMCs. The receptors here all came from a woman younger than 30 in good health and CMV-seronegative. Each CDR3 is given with its conserved first and last residue.

TRBJ2-2,15,TRBV7-2,CASSLNGGDTGELFF
TRBJ1-2,13,TRBV25-1,CASSAPGLVGYTF
TRBJ2-3,15,TRBV27,CASSSGVWGTDTQYF
TRBJ2-2,14,TRBV6-5,CASSYSTGTGELFF
TRBJ2-7,12,TRBV19,CASSMGGYEQYF
TRBJ2-4,13,TRBV12-5,CASCAGAQNIQYF
TRBJ2-5,13,TRBV7-2,CASSLSRGETQYF
TRBJ1-1,14,TRBV5-1,CASSLEGLNTEAFF
TRBJ2-5,15,TRBV7-2,CASRPRLASQETQYF
TRBJ2-3,16,TRBV9,CASSVGTSWSTDTQYF
TRBJ2-7,14,TRBV4-2,CASSPTGGSYEQYF
TRBJ1-5,15,TRBV4-2,CASSQDGQGYQPQNF
TRBJ1-3,16,TRBV9,CASSGRGLTSGNTIYF
TRBJ1-1,15,TRBV11-2,CASSFYQGGGAEAFF
TRBJ2-7,14,TRBV19,CASSWTSGSYEQYF
TRBJ1-5,16,TRBV7-2,CASSSGQGGWGQPQHF
TRBJ1-2,17,TRBV19,CASSTLSTGGGGYGYTF
TRBJ2-7,17,TRBV4-1,CASSQDSQTGGSYEQYF
TRBJ1-2,14,TRBV4-2,CASSQDLANYGYTF
TRBJ2-1,13,TRBV30,CAWSPQGVNEQFF
TRBJ2-3,16,TRBV18,CASSPGSVGGQGTQYF
TRBJ1-1,13,TRBV27,CASREIPNPEAFF
TRBJ2-1,13,TRBV7-9,CASSRIGVIEQFF
TRBJ2-2,15,TRBV27,CASTPRGGGAGELFF
TRBJ2-1,16,TRBV27,CASGGRASGSRNEQFF
TRBJ1-1,12,TRBV27,CASRATGGSAFF
TRBJ1-2,11,TRBV6-5,CASSSLMGYTF
TRBJ2-3,16,TRBV5-8,CASSSSTGWMGDTQYF
TRBJ1-1,18,TRBV10-3,CAIRSDRGPAGGNTEAFF